These T cell receptor beta chains were read from a single sample in a study of control samples from healthy donors and cancer patients. Produced via immunoSEQ multiplex PCR; TCRdb's table is partial and in-frame only. This sample has some 54,000 clones, with 95% to 97% found just once. The sequenced material came from blood. Receptors were obtained from a woman in her thirties in good health. Each CDR3 is given with its conserved first and last residue. The D gene is left open where the match is weak. Where a row states a size, it is once, few, many or the class of an expanded clone; other rows omit it.

size	D	V	J	DNA	CDR3
.	.	TRBV28	TRBJ1-1	TGTGCCACCTCCGCCGGGGACACTGAAGCTTTCTTT	CATSAGDTEAFF
.	.	TRBV5-1	TRBJ2-7	TGCGCCAGCAGCGCCTGGACAGACAGCTCCTACGAGCAGTACTTC	CASSAWTDSSYEQYF
.	.	TRBV27	TRBJ2-2	TGTGCCAGCAGTTTTAGTGGGAGGAGGGACGGGGAGCTGTTTTTT	CASSFSGRRDGELFF
.	.	TRBV7-9	TRBJ2-7	TGTGCCAGCAGCCCCCAAACAGGGAAAGAGCAGTACTTC	CASSPQTGKEQYF
.	.	TRBV18	TRBJ1-2	TGTGCCAGCTCACCGCCCCAGGGGAACTATGGCTACACCTTC	CASSPPQGNYGYTF
.	TRBD2	TRBV2	TRBJ2-2	TGTGCCAGCAGTGATTTCGAGACTAGCGGGATTACCGGGGAGCTGTTTTTT	CASSDFETSGITGELFF
.	TRBD2	TRBV5-1	TRBJ2-7	TGCGCCAGCAGCTTGGAAGCGGGGGGTAACTACGAGCAGTACTTC	CASSLEAGGNYEQYF
few	TRBD1	TRBV7-9	TRBJ2-7	TGTGCCAGCAGCAAACAGGGGGCACCCTACGAGCAGTACTTC	CASSKQGAPYEQYF
.	.	TRBV6-2/TRBV6-3	TRBJ1-1	TGTGCCAGCAGTTATTCCCAGACATCCCCAGCTTTCTTT	CASSYSQTSPAFF
.	.	TRBV11-2	TRBJ2-1	TGTGCCAGCAGCTTAGATTTCTTTACGGACCTCGCGAATGAGCAGTTCTTC	CASSLDFFTDLANEQFF
.	.	TRBV19	TRBJ2-7	TGTGCCAGTAGGAGAGGCGGAGGCTACGAGCAGTACTTC	CASRRGGGYEQYF
.	.	TRBV6-1	TRBJ2-5	TGTGCCAGCAGTGAACGTGGCGTGGGAGAGACCCAGTACTTC	CASSERGVGETQYF
.	.	TRBV27	TRBJ2-1	TGTGCCAGCAGAAGTTTAGCGTGGGGGTGTAGGGAGATTTTTGGCAATGAGCAGTTCTTC	CASRSLAWGCREIFGNEQFF
.	.	TRBV30	TRBJ1-2	TGTGCCTGGAGACTCGCGGGGAGGGGCAGGGGCTATGGCTACACCTTC	CAWRLAGRGRGYGYTF
.	TRBD2	TRBV2	TRBJ2-3	TGTGCCAGCATAAACCAACTAGCGGGGGAGAGGGGCGGCACAGATACGCAGTATTTT	CASINQLAGERGGTDTQYF
.	.	TRBV2	TRBJ2-1	TGTGCCAGCAGTGAAGAGGGTAGTATGCAGAGTGAGCAGTTCTTC	CASSEEGSMQSEQFF
.	.	TRBV27	TRBJ1-1	TGTGCCAGCAGTTTTGAAGGGAAGAACACTGAAGCTTTCTTT	CASSFEGKNTEAFF
.	.	TRBV6-1	TRBJ1-5	TGTGCCAGCAGTGACCGGGACCGGACTTCGCAGCCCCAGCATTTT	CASSDRDRTSQPQHF
.	TRBD1	TRBV7-2	TRBJ1-3	TGTGCCAGCAGCTTAGTGGGACAGGGAGTGGGAAACACCATATATTTT	CASSLVGQGVGNTIYF
.	TRBD2	TRBV6-5	TRBJ2-4	TGTGCCAGCAGTCCCAGCGGGAGCAACATTCAGTACTTC	CASSPSGSNIQYF
.	.	TRBV7-2	TRBJ2-1	TGTGCCAGCAGCTCCCGGACCCTTAAACCTTACAATGAGCAGTTCTTC	CASSSRTLKPYNEQFF
.	.	TRBV7-7	TRBJ2-2	TGTGCTAGCAGCTCTATGGTAGGCGGGGAGCTGTTTTTT	CASSSMVGGELFF
.	.	TRBV11-1	TRBJ2-7	TGTGCCAGCAGTTTTACCACGGCGAGCTCCTACGAGCAGTACTTC	CASSFTTASSYEQYF
.	.	TRBV4-1	TRBJ1-2	TGCGCCAGCAGCCAAGAAGGCCAGGTCTTCGGCTACACCTTC	CASSQEGQVFGYTF
.	.	TRBV4-1	TRBJ2-7	TGCGCCAGCAGCCAAGGACAGCTCTCCTACGAGCAGTACTTC	CASSQGQLSYEQYF
.	.	TRBV12-3/TRBV12-4	TRBJ2-7	TGTGCCAGCAGTGGAGATGTCGGCTACGAGCAGTACTTC	CASSGDVGYEQYF
.	.	TRBV2	TRBJ1-2	TGTGCCAGCAGTGCGTCAGGGGAATATAATGGCTACACCTTC	CASSASGEYNGYTF
.	.	TRBV6-4	TRBJ1-1	TGTGCCAGCAGTGACTCGAACGGTGAAGCTTTCTTT	CASSDSNGEAFF
.	.	TRBV5-4	TRBJ2-7	TGTGCCAGCAGCACTGGGCTACCTGGCGAGCAGTACTTC	CASSTGLPGEQYF
.	.	TRBV5-5	TRBJ2-5	TGTGCCAGCAGCTTGTCTATGCCAGTAGAGACCCAGTACTTC	CASSLSMPVETQYF
.	.	TRBV25-1	TRBJ2-1	TGTGCCAGCAGTGAATTTGACGGGAGCTCCTACAATGAGCAGTTCTTC	CASSEFDGSSYNEQFF
once	.	TRBV4-2	TRBJ2-5	TGTGCCAGCAGCCAAGACCGGTTATCCCAAGAGACCCAGTACTTC	CASSQDRLSQETQYF
.	TRBD2	TRBV11-3	TRBJ2-3	TGTGCCAGCAGCTCTGGGGTAGCGGGAGTTTCCGATACGCAGTATTTT	CASSSGVAGVSDTQYF
.	TRBD1	TRBV7-2	TRBJ1-1	TGTGCCAGCAGGGCTTATATCGAAACAGGGGTCCCTACGTTTTTT	CASRAYIETGVPTFF
.	.	TRBV4-2	TRBJ1-4	TGTGCCAGCAGCCAAGTTGCGTCAGGAACTAATGAAAAACTGTTTTTT	CASSQVASGTNEKLFF
.	.	TRBV7-2	TRBJ2-6	TGTGCCAGCAGCTTAAGCAGGCCCCGGGGAGGGGCCAACGTCCTGACTTTC	CASSLSRPRGGANVLTF
.	TRBD2	TRBV2	TRBJ2-5	TGTGCCAGCAGTGGAGCAGGACTAGCGGGAGTGGAGACCCAGTACTTC	CASSGAGLAGVETQYF
.	.	TRBV3-1/TRBV3-2	TRBJ1-3	TGTGCCAGCAGCCCTAACCCGGGTGCGACTGGAAACACCATATATTTT	CASSPNPGATGNTIYF
.	TRBD1	TRBV28	TRBJ1-2	TGTGCCATCGATAACAGGGGGGAGTCTAACTATGGCTACACCTTC	CAIDNRGESNYGYTF
.	.	TRBV30	TRBJ2-2	TGTGCCTGGAGTAAGGGGGAGAACACCGGGGAGCTGTTTTTT	CAWSKGENTGELFF
.	TRBD1	TRBV3-1/TRBV3-2	TRBJ2-1	TGTGCCAGCAGCCCTGAACCGGGGACAGGGAGTCGCGGGATGAACAATGAGCAGTTCTTC	CASSPEPGTGSRGMNNEQFF
.	.	TRBV5-5	TRBJ2-1	TGTGCCAGCAGCTCCGACAGGTCCTCCTACAATGAGCAGTTCTTC	CASSSDRSSYNEQFF
.	.	TRBV5-4	TRBJ2-7	TGTGCCAGCAGCTCTACAGGGCAAACCTACGAGCAGTACTTC	CASSSTGQTYEQYF
.	TRBD1	TRBV30	TRBJ2-6	TGTGCCTGGGGGACAGGGACGGACGGGGCCAACGTCCTGACTTTC	CAWGTGTDGANVLTF